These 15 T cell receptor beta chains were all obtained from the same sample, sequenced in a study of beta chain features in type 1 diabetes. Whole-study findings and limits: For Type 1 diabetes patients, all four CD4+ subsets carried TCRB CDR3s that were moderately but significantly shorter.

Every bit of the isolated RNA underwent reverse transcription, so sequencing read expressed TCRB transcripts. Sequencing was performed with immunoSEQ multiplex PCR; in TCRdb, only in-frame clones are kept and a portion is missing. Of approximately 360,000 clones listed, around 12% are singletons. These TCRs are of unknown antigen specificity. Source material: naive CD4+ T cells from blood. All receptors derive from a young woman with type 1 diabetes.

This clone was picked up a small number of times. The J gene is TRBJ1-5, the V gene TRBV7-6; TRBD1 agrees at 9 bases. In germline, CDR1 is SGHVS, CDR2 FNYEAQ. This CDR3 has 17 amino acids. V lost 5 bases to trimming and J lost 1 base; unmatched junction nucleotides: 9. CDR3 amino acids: CASSHAPGQGSNQPQHF. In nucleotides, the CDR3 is TGTGCCAGCAGCCACGCCCCAGGACAGGGGAGCAATCAGCCCCAGCATTTT.

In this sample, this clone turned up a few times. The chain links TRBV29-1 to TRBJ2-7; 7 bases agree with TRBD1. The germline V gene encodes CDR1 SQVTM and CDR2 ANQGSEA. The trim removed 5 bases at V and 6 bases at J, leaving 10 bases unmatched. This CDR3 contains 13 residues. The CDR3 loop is CSVRSQGKGEQYF. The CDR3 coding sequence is TGCAGCGTTCGTTCACAGGGGAAGGGCGAGCAGTACTTC.

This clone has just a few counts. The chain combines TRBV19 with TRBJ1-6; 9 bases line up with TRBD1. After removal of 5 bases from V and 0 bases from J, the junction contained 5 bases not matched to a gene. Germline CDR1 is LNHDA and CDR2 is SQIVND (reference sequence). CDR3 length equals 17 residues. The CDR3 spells CASSLGTGISYNSPLHF. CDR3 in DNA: TGTGCCAGTAGTCTCGGGACAGGGATCTCCTATAATTCACCCCTCCACTTT.

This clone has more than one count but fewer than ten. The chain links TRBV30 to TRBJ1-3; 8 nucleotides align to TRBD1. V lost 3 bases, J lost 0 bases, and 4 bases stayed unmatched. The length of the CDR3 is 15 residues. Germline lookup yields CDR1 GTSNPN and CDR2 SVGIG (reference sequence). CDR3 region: CAWSTGGYSGNTIYF. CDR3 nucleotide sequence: TGTGCCTGGAGCACAGGGGGGTACTCTGGAAACACCATATATTTT.

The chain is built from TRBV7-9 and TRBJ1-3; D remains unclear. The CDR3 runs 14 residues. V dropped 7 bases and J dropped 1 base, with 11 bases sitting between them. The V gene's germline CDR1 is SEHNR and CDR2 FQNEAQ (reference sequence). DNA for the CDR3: TGTGCCAGCACCCCTCGGGGTTCTGGAAACACCATATATTTT. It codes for CASTPRGSGNTIYF.

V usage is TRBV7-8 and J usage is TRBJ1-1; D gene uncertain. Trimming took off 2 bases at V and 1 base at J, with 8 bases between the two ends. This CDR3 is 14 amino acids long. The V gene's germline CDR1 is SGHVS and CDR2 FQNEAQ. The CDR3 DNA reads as TGTGCCAGCAGCTTAACAGTTACGAACACTGAAGCTTTCTTT. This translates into CASSLTVTNTEAFF.

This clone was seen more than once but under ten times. As DNA, the CDR3 is TGTGCCAGCTCACCACGCGCTAGCGGGGGTGCAGATACGCAGTATTTT. Its protein product is CASSPRASGGADTQYF. This sequence joins TRBV18 and TRBJ2-3; 10 nucleotides line up with TRBD2. In germline, CDR1 is KGHSH, CDR2 LQKENI. After removal of 1 base from V and 4 bases from J, the junction contained 5 bases not matched to a gene. The CDR3 length is 16 residues.

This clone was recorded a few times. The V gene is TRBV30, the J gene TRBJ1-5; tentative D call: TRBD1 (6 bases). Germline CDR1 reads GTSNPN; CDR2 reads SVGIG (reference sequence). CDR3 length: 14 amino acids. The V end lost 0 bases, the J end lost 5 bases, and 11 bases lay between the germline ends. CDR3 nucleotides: TGTGCCTGGAGTGTGGTGGCAGGGGATCAGCCCCAGCATTTT. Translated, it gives CAWSVVAGDQPQHF.

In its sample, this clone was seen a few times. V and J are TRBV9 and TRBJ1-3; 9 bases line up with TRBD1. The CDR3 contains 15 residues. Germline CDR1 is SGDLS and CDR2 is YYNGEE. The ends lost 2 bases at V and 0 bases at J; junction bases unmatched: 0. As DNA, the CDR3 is TGTGCCAGCAGCGTGACAGGGGGCTCTGGAAACACCATATATTTT. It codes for CASSVTGGSGNTIYF.

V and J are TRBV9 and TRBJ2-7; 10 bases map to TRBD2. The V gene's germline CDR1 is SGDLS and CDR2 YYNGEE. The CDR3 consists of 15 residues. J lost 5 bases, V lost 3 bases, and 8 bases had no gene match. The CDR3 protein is CASSEGLAKVDEQYF. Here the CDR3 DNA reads TGTGCCAGCAGCGAGGGACTAGCGAAGGTTGACGAGCAGTACTTC.

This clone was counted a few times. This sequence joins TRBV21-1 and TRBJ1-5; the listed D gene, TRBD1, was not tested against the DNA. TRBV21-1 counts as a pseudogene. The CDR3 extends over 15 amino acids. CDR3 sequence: CASSKVHRANQPQHF. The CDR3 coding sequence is TGTGCCAGCAGCAAGGTCCACAGGGCGAATCAGCCCCAGCATTTT.

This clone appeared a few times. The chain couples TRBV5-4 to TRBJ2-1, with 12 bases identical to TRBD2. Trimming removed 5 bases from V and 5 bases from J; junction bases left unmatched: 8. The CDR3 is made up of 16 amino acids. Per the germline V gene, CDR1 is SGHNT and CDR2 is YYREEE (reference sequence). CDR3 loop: CASRALTSGRNNEQFF. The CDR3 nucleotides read TGTGCCAGCAGGGCCCTGACTAGCGGGAGAAACAATGAGCAGTTCTTC.

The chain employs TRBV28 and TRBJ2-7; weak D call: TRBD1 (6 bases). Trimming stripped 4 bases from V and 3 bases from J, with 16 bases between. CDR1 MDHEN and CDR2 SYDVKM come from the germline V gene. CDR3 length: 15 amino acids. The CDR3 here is CASSWGTSRVYEQYF. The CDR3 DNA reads TGTGCCAGCAGTTGGGGGACATCGAGGGTCTACGAGCAGTACTTC.

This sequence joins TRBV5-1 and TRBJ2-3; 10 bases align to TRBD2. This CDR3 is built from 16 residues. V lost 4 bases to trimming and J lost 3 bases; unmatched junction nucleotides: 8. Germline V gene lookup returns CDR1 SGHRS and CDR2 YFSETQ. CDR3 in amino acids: CASSPYTSGKTDTQYF. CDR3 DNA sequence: TGCGCCAGCAGCCCGTATACTAGCGGGAAAACAGATACGCAGTATTTT.

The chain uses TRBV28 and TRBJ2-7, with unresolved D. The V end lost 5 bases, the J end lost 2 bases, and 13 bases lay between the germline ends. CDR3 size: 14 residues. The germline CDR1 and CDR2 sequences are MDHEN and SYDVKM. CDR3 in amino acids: CASSPSLFAYEQYF. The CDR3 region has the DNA TGTGCCAGCAGTCCGTCTCTGTTTGCCTACGAGCAGTACTTC.